The rows below give T cell receptor beta chains drawn from one sample of a study of T-cell memory formation after mild COVID-19. TCRdb fed the 5' RACE reads into MiXCR, producing one record per CDR3 protein. The data show 350,000 to 500,000 distinct CDR3 sequences, about 25% seen once. Sequences were obtained from PBMCs or a T cell subset sorted from them (not recorded which). The receptors were gathered from an adult woman who had mild COVID-19 (a few samples of this study predate the infection). Cell type and time point are not known. CDR3s include the opening cysteine and the closing phenylalanine or tryptophan. Fields, in order: clone size, J gene, V gene, D gene, CDR3 protein, CDR3 DNA. A D gene is named only where the DNA matches it firmly. A row's size may be missing; if present it is once, few, many or a size class.

NA | TRBJ1-2 | TRBV7-8 | NA | CASSFVKRVSINYGYTF | TGTGCCAGCAGCTTCGTAAAAAGGGTGTCCATTAACTATGGCTACACCTTC
NA | TRBJ2-7 | TRBV7-2 | TRBD1 | CASSPGDRYEQYF | TGTGCCAGCAGCCCCGGGGACAGATACGAGCAGTACTTC
few | TRBJ1-2 | TRBV20-1 | NA | CSAPSGVLNGYTF | TGCAGTGCCCCATCCGGGGTTCTAAATGGCTACACCTTC
few | TRBJ2-1 | TRBV29-1 | NA | CSVEGNEQFF | TGCAGCGTTGAGGGTAATGAGCAGTTCTTC
few | TRBJ1-5 | TRBV12-3/TRBV12-4 | NA | CASSLQGPDTQHF | TGTGCCAGCAGTCTCCAGGGGCCCGATACGCAGCATTTT
few | TRBJ2-1 | TRBV14 | TRBD2 | CASSPLGASGRVIHNEQFF | TGTGCCAGCAGCCCCTTGGGGGCTAGCGGGAGAGTAATCCACAATGAGCAGTTCTTC
few | TRBJ1-5 | TRBV29-1 | NA | CSVERQGNQPQHF | TGCAGCGTTGAGCGGCAGGGGAACCAGCCCCAGCATTTT
NA | TRBJ1-1 | TRBV6-5 | TRBD1 | CASTAGGLGEAFF | TGTGCCTCGACGGCAGGGGGTTTGGGTGAAGCTTTCTTT
NA | TRBJ2-7 | TRBV14 | NA | CASSLSRKYGEQYF | TGTGCCAGCAGCCTCTCCCGGAAATACGGCGAGCAGTACTTC
NA | TRBJ1-3 | TRBV5-1 | NA | CASSDRSSGNTIYF | TGCGCCAGCAGCGACAGATCGTCCGGAAACACCATATATTTT
NA | TRBJ2-2 | TRBV29-1 | TRBD2 | CSVVGGGVAGELFF | TGCAGCGTTGTAGGCGGGGGTGTAGCCGGGGAGCTGTTTTTT
few | TRBJ2-1 | TRBV6-5 | NA | CASSRTESSYNEQFF | TGTGCCAGCAGCCGTACCGAGAGCTCCTACAATGAGCAGTTCTTC
few | TRBJ1-1 | TRBV29-1 | NA | CSVAQEAEAFF | TGCAGCGTCGCACAGGAGGCTGAAGCTTTCTTT
few | TRBJ1-1 | TRBV5-5 | NA | CASSLGDGTNTEAFF | TGTGCCAGCAGCTTGGGGGACGGGACTAACACTGAAGCTTTCTTT
few | TRBJ2-3 | TRBV29-1 | TRBD2 | CSVETSGSPPDTQYF | TGCAGCGTCGAGACTAGCGGGAGCCCCCCAGATACGCAGTATTTT
NA | TRBJ2-2 | TRBV29-1 | TRBD1 | CSAIGQAYGELFF | TGCAGCGCTATTGGACAGGCCTACGGGGAGCTGTTTTTT
NA | TRBJ1-2 | TRBV6-2/TRBV6-3 | TRBD1 | CASSYSGQPNYGYTF | TGTGCCAGCAGTTACTCGGGACAGCCAAACTATGGCTACACCTTC
few | TRBJ2-4 | TRBV7-3 | NA | CASSPQGSVYRAIQYF | TGTGCCAGCAGCCCTCAGGGGTCCGTTTATCGAGCCATTCAGTACTTC
NA | TRBJ2-3 | TRBV12-3/TRBV12-4 | NA | CASTRGRDTQYF | TGTGCCAGCACCCGCGGAAGGGATACGCAGTATTTT
NA | TRBJ2-7 | TRBV3-1 | TRBD2 | CASSQAPRGENEQYF | TGTGCCAGCAGCCAAGCCCCCCGGGGGGAGAACGAGCAGTACTTC
NA | TRBJ1-1 | TRBV18 | NA | CASSPWTEATEAFF | TGTGCCAGCTCACCATGGACAGAAGCGACTGAAGCTTTCTTT
NA | TRBJ1-1 | TRBV5-4 | TRBD1 | CASSSPGQGRSEAFF | TGTGCCAGCAGCTCACCGGGACAGGGCAGATCTGAAGCTTTCTTT
few | TRBJ2-1 | TRBV2 | NA | CAIPSRADLSDEQFF | TGTGCCATACCAAGCAGGGCCGACCTAAGCGATGAGCAGTTCTTC
NA | TRBJ2-1 | TRBV12-3/TRBV12-4 | NA | CASRDGYNEQFF | TGTGCCAGCAGGGACGGATACAATGAGCAGTTCTTC
NA | TRBJ2-3 | TRBV9 | NA | CASSVDISGAFTDTQYF | TGTGCCAGCAGCGTAGATATTAGCGGAGCATTTACAGATACGCAGTATTTT
NA | TRBJ1-6 | TRBV27 | NA | CASSLEGAGFYNSPLHF | TGTGCCAGCAGTTTAGAAGGGGCCGGCTTCTATAATTCACCCCTCCACTTT
few | TRBJ2-7 | TRBV20-1 | NA | CSASMVGGGEQYF | TGCAGTGCTAGTATGGTGGGGGGCGGCGAGCAGTACTTC
many | TRBJ2-1 | TRBV7-2 | NA | CASSRVHEQFF | TGTGCCAGCAGCCGAGTACATGAGCAGTTCTTC
few | TRBJ2-1 | TRBV29-1 | NA | CSVDRVGNAGEQFF | TGCAGCGTTGATAGGGTGGGCAATGCGGGTGAGCAGTTCTTC
NA | TRBJ1-2 | TRBV20-1 | NA | CSATERGARGYTF | TGCAGTGCTACCGAGCGGGGGGCGAGGGGCTACACCTTC